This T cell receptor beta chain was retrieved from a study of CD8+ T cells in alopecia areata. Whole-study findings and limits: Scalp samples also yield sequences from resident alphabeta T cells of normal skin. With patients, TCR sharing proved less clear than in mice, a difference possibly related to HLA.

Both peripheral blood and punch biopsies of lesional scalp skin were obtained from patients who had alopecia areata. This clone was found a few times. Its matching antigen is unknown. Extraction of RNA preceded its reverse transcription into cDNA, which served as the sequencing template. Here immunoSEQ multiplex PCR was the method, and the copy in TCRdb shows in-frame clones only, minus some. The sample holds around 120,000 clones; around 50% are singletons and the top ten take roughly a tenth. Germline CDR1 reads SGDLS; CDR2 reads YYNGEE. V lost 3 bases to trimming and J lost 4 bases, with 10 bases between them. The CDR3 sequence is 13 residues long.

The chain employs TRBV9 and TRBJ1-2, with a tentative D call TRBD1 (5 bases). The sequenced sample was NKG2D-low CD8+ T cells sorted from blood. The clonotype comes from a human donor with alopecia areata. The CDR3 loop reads CASSDDSTYGYTF. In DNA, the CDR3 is TGTGCCAGCAGCGATGACAGCACCTATGGCTACACCTTC.